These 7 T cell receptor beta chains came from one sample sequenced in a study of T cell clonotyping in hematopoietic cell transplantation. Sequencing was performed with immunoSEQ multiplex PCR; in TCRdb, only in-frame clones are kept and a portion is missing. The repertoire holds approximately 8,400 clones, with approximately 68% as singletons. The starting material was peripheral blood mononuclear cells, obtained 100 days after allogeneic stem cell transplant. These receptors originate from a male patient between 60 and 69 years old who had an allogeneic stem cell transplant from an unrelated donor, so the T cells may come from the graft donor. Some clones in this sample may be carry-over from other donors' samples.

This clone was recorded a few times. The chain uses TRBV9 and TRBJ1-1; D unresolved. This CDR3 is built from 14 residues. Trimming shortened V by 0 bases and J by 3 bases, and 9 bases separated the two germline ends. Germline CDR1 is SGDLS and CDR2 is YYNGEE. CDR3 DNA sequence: TGTGCCAGCAGCGTAGGCCCCCGGGACACTGAAGCTTTCTTT. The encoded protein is CASSVGPRDTEAFF.

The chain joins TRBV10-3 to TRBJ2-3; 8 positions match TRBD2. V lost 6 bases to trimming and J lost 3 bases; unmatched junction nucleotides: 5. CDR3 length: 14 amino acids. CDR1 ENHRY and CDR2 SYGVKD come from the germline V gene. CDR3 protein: CAISVGRGTDTQYF. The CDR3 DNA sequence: TGTGCCATCAGCGTCGGGAGGGGAACAGATACGCAGTATTTT.

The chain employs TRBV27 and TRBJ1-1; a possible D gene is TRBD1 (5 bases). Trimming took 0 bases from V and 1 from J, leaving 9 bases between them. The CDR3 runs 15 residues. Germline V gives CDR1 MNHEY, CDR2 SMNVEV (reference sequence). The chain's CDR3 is CASSLSRGPNTEAFF. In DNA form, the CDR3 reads TGTGCCAGCAGTTTATCGAGGGGACCGAACACTGAAGCTTTCTTT.

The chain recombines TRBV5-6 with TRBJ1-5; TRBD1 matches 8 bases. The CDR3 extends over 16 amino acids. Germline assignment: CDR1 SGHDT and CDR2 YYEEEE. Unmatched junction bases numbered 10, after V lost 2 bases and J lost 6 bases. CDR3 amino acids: CASSFHGQGHGQPQHF. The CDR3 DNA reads TGTGCCAGCAGCTTTCATGGACAGGGTCATGGTCAGCCCCAGCATTTT.

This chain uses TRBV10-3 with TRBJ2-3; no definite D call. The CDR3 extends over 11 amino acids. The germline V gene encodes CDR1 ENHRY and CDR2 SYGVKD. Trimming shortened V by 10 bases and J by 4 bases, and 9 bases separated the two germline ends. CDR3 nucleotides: TGTGCCACCCAGGACCCAGATACGCAGTATTTT. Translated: CATQDPDTQYF.

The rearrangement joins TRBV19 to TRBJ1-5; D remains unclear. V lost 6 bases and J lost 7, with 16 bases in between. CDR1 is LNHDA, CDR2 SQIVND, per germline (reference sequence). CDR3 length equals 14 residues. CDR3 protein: CASRSEPLEQPQHF. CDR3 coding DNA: TGTGCCAGTAGGTCAGAGCCACTGGAACAGCCCCAGCATTTT.

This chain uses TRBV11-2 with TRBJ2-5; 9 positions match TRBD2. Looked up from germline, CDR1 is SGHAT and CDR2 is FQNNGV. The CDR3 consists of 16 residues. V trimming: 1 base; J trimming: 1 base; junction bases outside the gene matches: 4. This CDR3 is CASSLGAAGGQETQYF. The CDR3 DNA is TGTGCCAGCAGCTTAGGGGCAGCGGGGGGCCAAGAGACCCAGTACTTC.